This T cell receptor beta chain was documented in a study of blood T cells in healthy people across ages. Trimming took 3 bases from V and 2 from J; bases not matched to a gene: 3. This CDR3 is built from 14 residues. Germline assignment: CDR1 DFQATT and CDR2 SNEGSKA (reference sequence). Study findings and constraints: Per million T cells, TCR beta diversity dropped about linearly as age rose. A strong correlation between TCR beta diversity and naive T cell percentage was seen. Reliance upon unsorted PBMCs precluded definitive naive versus antigen-experienced comparison.

Worth noting for this clonotype: Antigen unknown.

Using a J-beta primer mix together with a sample-barcoded 5' primer, a second PCR was run for roughly 6 to 12 cycles. MiXCR was run by TCRdb on the 5' RACE reads, yielding one entry per CDR3 protein. The top ten hold roughly 18% of the sample, which has fewer than 1,000,000 distinct CDR3 sequences, around 50% seen once. The gene calls are TRBV20-1 and TRBJ1-5; TRBD1 matches 8 bases. Sequences were obtained from blood. The TCR sequence derives from a man older than 75 in good health. CDR3 region: CSARGQAGNQPQHF. Written as DNA, the CDR3 is TGCAGTGCTAGGGGACAGGCGGGCAATCAGCCCCAGCATTTT.